Listed below are T cell receptor beta chains from one sample, sequenced in a study of T cell repertoires in cytomegalovirus infection. TCRdb reanalysed the reads using MiXCR and keeps one entry per CDR3 protein. The sample has nearly 450,000 distinct CDR3 sequences, about 33% seen once. Sequenced input: PBMCs. The receptor source for this set is a human donor in good health (CMV status not recorded). Some clones in this sample may be carry-over from other donors' samples. CDR3s include the opening cysteine and the closing phenylalanine or tryptophan. The D gene is left open where the match is weak. Size is omitted from some rows. Given values are once, few, many or a class for expanded clones.

v_call: TRBV12-3/TRBV12-4
j_call: TRBJ2-7
d_call: -
clone_size: -
cdr3_aa: CATSSPPPSYEQYF
cdr3_nt: TGTGCCACCAGTTCCCCTCCCCCTTCCTACGAGCAGTACTTC

v_call: TRBV7-2
j_call: TRBJ2-7
d_call: -
clone_size: many
cdr3_aa: CASSLWGSGPSYEQYF
cdr3_nt: TGTGCCAGCAGCTTATGGGGTAGCGGTCCCTCCTACGAGCAGTACTTC

v_call: TRBV9
j_call: TRBJ1-2
d_call: -
clone_size: -
cdr3_aa: CASRVAMGDPSWGYTF
cdr3_nt: TGTGCCAGCCGCGTAGCTATGGGAGATCCCTCTTGGGGCTACACCTTC

v_call: TRBV11-1
j_call: TRBJ2-7
d_call: TRBD1
clone_size: -
cdr3_aa: CASSPLPGTAYEQSF
cdr3_nt: TGTGCCAGCAGCCCACTCCCGGGGACAGCCTACGAGCAGTCCTTC

v_call: TRBV6-1
j_call: TRBJ2-3
d_call: -
clone_size: few
cdr3_aa: CASSLWGGRDTQYF
cdr3_nt: TGTGCCAGCAGTCTGTGGGGGGGGCGAGATACGCAGTATTTT

v_call: TRBV18
j_call: TRBJ1-5
d_call: TRBD1
clone_size: -
cdr3_aa: CASSLTGQDGHQPQHF
cdr3_nt: TGTGCCAGCTCACTAACGGGACAGGATGGGCATCAGCCCCAGCATTTT

v_call: TRBV2
j_call: TRBJ1-1
d_call: -
clone_size: few
cdr3_aa: CASSELGIMNTEAFF
cdr3_nt: TGTGCCAGCAGTGAGTTGGGCATAATGAACACTGAAGCTTTCTTT

v_call: TRBV30
j_call: TRBJ1-2
d_call: -
clone_size: -
cdr3_aa: CAWSVRGGRYGYTF
cdr3_nt: TGTGCCTGGAGTGTACGAGGTGGGCGCTATGGCTACACCTTC

v_call: TRBV11-2
j_call: TRBJ2-3
d_call: -
clone_size: few
cdr3_aa: CASSPHLGADTQYF
cdr3_nt: TGTGCCAGCAGCCCTCACTTAGGCGCAGATACGCAGTATTTT

v_call: TRBV6-2/TRBV6-3
j_call: TRBJ2-7
d_call: TRBD2
clone_size: -
cdr3_aa: CASSPAGGDEQYF
cdr3_nt: TGTGCCAGCAGTCCGGCGGGGGGCGACGAGCAGTATTTC

v_call: TRBV12-3/TRBV12-4
j_call: TRBJ2-1
d_call: -
clone_size: few
cdr3_aa: CASSFDYPNEQFF
cdr3_nt: TGTGCCAGCAGTTTCGACTACCCGAATGAGCAGTTCTTC

v_call: TRBV2
j_call: TRBJ2-4
d_call: -
clone_size: -
cdr3_aa: CASSEDRVSSKNIQYF
cdr3_nt: TGTGCCAGCAGTGAGGACAGAGTATCCTCCAAAAACATTCAGTACTTC

v_call: TRBV7-6
j_call: TRBJ2-7
d_call: -
clone_size: many
cdr3_aa: CASSLGRGYEQYF
cdr3_nt: TGTGCCAGCAGCTTAGGGCGGGGCTACGAGCAGTACTTC

v_call: TRBV4-1
j_call: TRBJ2-5
d_call: TRBD2
clone_size: -
cdr3_aa: CASSPQGRGGEETPSF
cdr3_nt: TGCGCCAGCAGCCCCCAGGGGCGGGGGGGCGAAGAGACCCCGTCCTTC

v_call: TRBV7-2
j_call: TRBJ1-5
d_call: -
clone_size: many
cdr3_aa: CASSSRGGGPQHF
cdr3_nt: TGTGCCAGCAGCTCGCGGGGGGGGGGGCCCCAGCATTTT

v_call: TRBV7-6
j_call: TRBJ1-6
d_call: -
clone_size: few
cdr3_aa: CASSATGGQANYNSPLHF
cdr3_nt: TGTGCCAGCAGCGCGACGGGAGGGCAGGCAAATTATAATTCACCCCTCCACTTT

v_call: TRBV11-2
j_call: TRBJ2-1
d_call: TRBD1
clone_size: few
cdr3_aa: CASSLDRVGNEQFF
cdr3_nt: TGTGCCAGCAGCTTGGACAGGGTAGGAAATGAGCAGTTCTTC

v_call: TRBV7-9
j_call: TRBJ2-5
d_call: TRBD2
clone_size: -
cdr3_aa: CASSPRLAGGPKTQYF
cdr3_nt: TGTGCCAGCAGCCCCCGACTAGCGGGGGGGCCGAAGACCCAGTACTTC

v_call: TRBV11-2
j_call: TRBJ2-1
d_call: TRBD2
clone_size: -
cdr3_aa: CASSSLGGSGSYNEQFF
cdr3_nt: TGTGCCAGCAGCTCCCTCGGGGGTAGCGGGTCATACAATGAGCAGTTCTTC

v_call: TRBV11-2
j_call: TRBJ2-2
d_call: -
clone_size: few
cdr3_aa: CASSPLAGAYTGELFF
cdr3_nt: TGTGCCAGCAGCCCTCTGGCGGGGGCTTACACCGGGGAGCTGTTTTTT

v_call: TRBV29-1
j_call: TRBJ1-5
d_call: -
clone_size: -
cdr3_aa: CSVYRQEDRNLGPSSNQPQHF
cdr3_nt: TGCAGCGTATATCGACAGGAGGACCGAAATCTAGGGCCGTCTAGCAATCAGCCCCAGCATTTT

v_call: TRBV2
j_call: TRBJ2-7
d_call: -
clone_size: few
cdr3_aa: CASWGGLDPYEQYF
cdr3_nt: TGTGCCAGCTGGGGGGGGCTCGACCCCTACGAGCAGTACTTC

v_call: TRBV4-1
j_call: TRBJ2-1
d_call: -
clone_size: -
cdr3_aa: CASSQGMGYEQFF
cdr3_nt: TGCGCCAGCAGCCAAGGGATGGGTTATGAGCAGTTCTTC

v_call: TRBV7-9
j_call: TRBJ2-1
d_call: -
clone_size: many
cdr3_aa: CASTPRIGRGDNEQFF
cdr3_nt: TGTGCCAGCACCCCCCGGATTGGCAGGGGGGACAATGAGCAGTTCTTC

v_call: TRBV7-9
j_call: TRBJ1-3
d_call: TRBD1
clone_size: -
cdr3_aa: CASRGQGASGNTIYF
cdr3_nt: TGTGCCAGCAGGGGACAGGGGGCCTCTGGAAACACCATATATTTT

v_call: TRBV20-1
j_call: TRBJ2-7
d_call: -
clone_size: few
cdr3_aa: CSAYKGGRHYEQYF
cdr3_nt: TGCAGTGCTTACAAAGGGGGGCGTCACTACGAGCAGTACTTC

v_call: TRBV7-8
j_call: TRBJ2-1
d_call: -
clone_size: once
cdr3_aa: CASSLAPRAYNEQFF
cdr3_nt: TGTGCCAGCAGCTTAGCGCCCAGGGCCTACAATGAGCAGTTCTTC

v_call: TRBV7-2
j_call: TRBJ1-2
d_call: -
clone_size: many
cdr3_aa: CASSTDGGYTF
cdr3_nt: TGTGCCAGCAGCACCGACGGAGGGTACACCTTC

v_call: TRBV29-1
j_call: TRBJ1-1
d_call: -
clone_size: -
cdr3_aa: CSVAPGNTEAFF
cdr3_nt: TGCAGCGTTGCCCCAGGGAACACTGAAGCTTTCTTT

v_call: TRBV4-1
j_call: TRBJ1-1
d_call: -
clone_size: once
cdr3_aa: CASILRPNPVSEAFF
cdr3_nt: TGCGCCAGCATCCTCCGACCAAACCCCGTGTCTGAAGCTTTCTTT

v_call: TRBV2
j_call: TRBJ2-1
d_call: TRBD1
clone_size: many
cdr3_aa: CASTGQGIAYNEQFF
cdr3_nt: TGTGCCAGCACGGGACAGGGAATTGCCTACAATGAGCAGTTCTTC

v_call: TRBV11-2
j_call: TRBJ2-2
d_call: TRBD2
clone_size: -
cdr3_aa: CASRISGGYTGKLFF
cdr3_nt: TGTGCCAGCAGAATTAGCGGGGGGTACACCGGGAAGCTGTTTTTT

v_call: TRBV25-1
j_call: TRBJ1-5
d_call: TRBD1
clone_size: many
cdr3_aa: CASSGQGWNQPQHF
cdr3_nt: TGTGCCAGCAGCGGACAGGGTTGGAATCAGCCCCAGCATTTT

v_call: TRBV7-3
j_call: TRBJ2-2
d_call: TRBD1
clone_size: -
cdr3_aa: CASSSTGQGAYTGELFF
cdr3_nt: TGTGCCAGCAGCTCTACGGGACAGGGGGCGTACACCGGGGAGCTGTTTTTT

v_call: TRBV25-1
j_call: TRBJ2-3
d_call: TRBD2
clone_size: many
cdr3_aa: CASSEGATSGHTDTQYF
cdr3_nt: TGTGCCAGCAGTGAAGGGGCGACTAGCGGACACACAGATACGCAGTATTTT

v_call: TRBV2
j_call: TRBJ1-2
d_call: -
clone_size: few
cdr3_aa: CASSLSLDYGYTF
cdr3_nt: TGTGCCAGCAGCTTATCCTTGGATTATGGCTACACCTTC

v_call: TRBV10-3
j_call: TRBJ2-7
d_call: -
clone_size: -
cdr3_aa: CAISRDGSYEQYF
cdr3_nt: TGTGCCATCAGCCGGGACGGTTCCTACGAGCAGTACTTC

v_call: TRBV7-9
j_call: TRBJ2-7
d_call: -
clone_size: -
cdr3_aa: CASRHGTSSEQYF
cdr3_nt: TGTGCCAGCAGACACGGGACCAGTAGCGAGCAGTACTTC

v_call: TRBV7-7
j_call: TRBJ2-2
d_call: -
clone_size: few
cdr3_aa: CASRGTPSTGELFF
cdr3_nt: TGTGCCAGCCGGGGGACCCCGAGCACCGGGGAGCTGTTTTTT

v_call: TRBV7-6
j_call: TRBJ2-2
d_call: -
clone_size: -
cdr3_aa: CASSPRGATNTGELFF
cdr3_nt: TGTGCCAGCAGCCCACGAGGGGCTACGAACACCGGGGAGCTGTTTTTT

v_call: TRBV12-5
j_call: TRBJ1-1
d_call: -
clone_size: few
cdr3_aa: CASAIFGTEAFF
cdr3_nt: TGTGCTAGTGCCATCTTCGGGACTGAAGCTTTCTTT

v_call: TRBV28
j_call: TRBJ2-5
d_call: -
clone_size: few
cdr3_aa: CASPMGTQYF
cdr3_nt: TGTGCCAGCCCTATGGGGACCCAGTACTTC

v_call: TRBV29-1
j_call: TRBJ2-7
d_call: TRBD2
clone_size: -
cdr3_aa: CSVGIAGGPSDEQYF
cdr3_nt: TGCAGCGTCGGAATAGCGGGGGGGCCCTCTGACGAGCAGTACTTC

v_call: TRBV2
j_call: TRBJ2-3
d_call: TRBD1
clone_size: -
cdr3_aa: CASGGTGGITQYF
cdr3_nt: TGTGCCAGCGGAGGGACAGGGGGTATAACGCAGTATTTT

v_call: TRBV7-8
j_call: TRBJ1-1
d_call: -
clone_size: -
cdr3_aa: CASSLIFDRTYKNTEAFF
cdr3_nt: TGTGCCAGCAGCTTAATTTTTGATCGGACATATAAAAACACTGAAGCTTTCTTT

v_call: TRBV7-2
j_call: TRBJ1-5
d_call: -
clone_size: many
cdr3_aa: CASSPRPGADQPQHF
cdr3_nt: TGTGCCAGCAGCCCGAGGCCGGGGGCTGATCAGCCCCAGCATTTT

v_call: TRBV20-1
j_call: TRBJ1-5
d_call: -
clone_size: few
cdr3_aa: CSAMWDLHQPQHF
cdr3_nt: TGCAGTGCTATGTGGGACCTGCATCAGCCCCAGCATTTT

v_call: TRBV12-3/TRBV12-4
j_call: TRBJ1-1
d_call: -
clone_size: -
cdr3_aa: CASSKWGPEAFW
cdr3_nt: TGTGCCAGCAGTAAGTGGGGGCCTGAAGCTTTCTGG

v_call: TRBV24-1
j_call: TRBJ2-1
d_call: TRBD2
clone_size: few
cdr3_aa: CATSGIAGGINNEQFF
cdr3_nt: TGTGCCACCAGTGGGATAGCGGGGGGTATCAACAATGAGCAGTTCTTC

v_call: TRBV6-5
j_call: TRBJ1-1
d_call: TRBD1
clone_size: -
cdr3_aa: CASSYGTGTMNTEAFF
cdr3_nt: TGTGCCAGCAGTTATGGGACAGGTACTATGAACACTGAAGCTTTCTTT

v_call: TRBV7-8
j_call: TRBJ2-5
d_call: -
clone_size: many
cdr3_aa: CASSFGRGMEETQYF
cdr3_nt: TGTGCCAGCAGCTTCGGTCGGGGGATGGAAGAGACCCAGTACTTC

v_call: TRBV12-3/TRBV12-4
j_call: TRBJ2-5
d_call: -
clone_size: once
cdr3_aa: CASSLAGTRGETQYF
cdr3_nt: TGTGCCAGCAGTTTAGCGGGGACCCGAGGAGAGACCCAGTACTTC

v_call: TRBV27
j_call: TRBJ2-3
d_call: -
clone_size: -
cdr3_aa: CASSRGLKSDTQYF
cdr3_nt: TGTGCCAGCAGTAGAGGCCTCAAGTCGGATACGCAGTATTTT

v_call: TRBV29-1
j_call: TRBJ2-7
d_call: TRBD2
clone_size: -
cdr3_aa: CSVVPTSGGKLGYEQYF
cdr3_nt: TGCAGCGTTGTCCCTACTAGCGGGGGGAAACTTGGTTACGAGCAGTACTTC

v_call: TRBV7-9
j_call: TRBJ1-1
d_call: TRBD1
clone_size: many
cdr3_aa: CASSSLRQGYTEAFF
cdr3_nt: TGTGCCAGCAGCTCACTCCGACAGGGATACACTGAAGCTTTCTTT

v_call: TRBV4-1
j_call: TRBJ2-3
d_call: -
clone_size: many
cdr3_aa: CASSHRSSAVSTDTQYF
cdr3_nt: TGCGCCAGCAGCCATCGGTCGTCGGCCGTTAGCACAGATACGCAGTATTTT

v_call: TRBV4-1
j_call: TRBJ2-1
d_call: TRBD2
clone_size: -
cdr3_aa: CASSQSGTSGVLPYNEQFF
cdr3_nt: TGCGCCAGCAGCCAAAGCGGGACTAGCGGGGTTTTACCCTACAATGAGCAGTTCTTC